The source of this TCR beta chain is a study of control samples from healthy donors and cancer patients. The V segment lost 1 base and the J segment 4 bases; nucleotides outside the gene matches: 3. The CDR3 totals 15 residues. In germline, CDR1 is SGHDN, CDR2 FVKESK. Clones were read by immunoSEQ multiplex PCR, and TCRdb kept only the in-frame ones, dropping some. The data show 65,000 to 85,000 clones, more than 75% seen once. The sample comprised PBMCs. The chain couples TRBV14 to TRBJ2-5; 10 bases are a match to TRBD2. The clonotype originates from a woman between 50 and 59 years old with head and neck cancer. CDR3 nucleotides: TGTGCCAGCAGCCAAGCCCTAGCGGGGGTAGAGACCCAGTACTTC. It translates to CASSQALAGVETQYF.